This TCR beta chain is drawn from a study of T cells in Graves' hyperthyroidism and ophthalmopathy. This CDR3 region has 14 residues. V was clipped by 0 bases and J by 4 bases; unmatched bases: 5. CDR1 and CDR2 (germline): GTSNPN, SVGIG (reference sequence). TCR beta CDR3 regions were amplified from RNA. First-round RT-PCR with HTBI primers amplified the TCR CDR3 region. TCRdb itself ran the multiplex PCR reads through MiXCR, one entry per CDR3 protein. In the table there are 300,000 to 450,000 distinct CDR3 sequences, roughly 15% of which are singletons. At least ten counts were recorded for this clonotype.

The sample comprised blood. This TCR derives from a woman aged 30 to 39 with Graves' ophthalmopathy. This rearrangement joins TRBV30 to TRBJ1-1; 7 bases align to TRBD1. As DNA, the CDR3 is TGTGCCTGGAGTGTCGGACAGGCCCTCACTGAAGCTTTCTTT. Translating it yields CAWSVGQALTEAFF.